Listed here are 17 T cell receptor beta chains from one sample, sequenced in a study of radiotherapy plus CTLA-4 blockade in lung cancer. Produced via immunoSEQ multiplex PCR; TCRdb's table is partial and in-frame only. This table holds tens of thousands of clones, 60% to 80% found once. The sample in question was peripheral blood, obtained from a patient treated with radiotherapy plus ipilimumab. The receptors originated from a human donor with non-small cell lung cancer whose response to radiotherapy plus ipilimumab could not be evaluated.

This clone has a handful of counts. J is TRBJ1-2 and V is TRBV4-2; D gene ambiguous. V lost 4 bases, J lost 6 bases, and 18 bases lay in between. Germline CDR1 reads LGHNA; CDR2 reads YNFKEQ. The CDR3 length is 15 residues. Here the CDR3 reads CASSPLGGSGDGYTF. CDR3 DNA sequence: TGTGCCAGCAGCCCCCTGGGCGGGTCGGGTGATGGCTACACCTTC.

The V call is TRBV2, the J call TRBJ1-2; 10 nucleotides agree with TRBD1. The junction had 3 bases not matched to a gene; V was cut back by 8 bases and J by 3 bases. This CDR3 contains 13 residues. Germline V gives CDR1 SNHLY, CDR2 FYNNEI. CDR3 sequence: CASLGTGDYGYTF. In DNA, the CDR3 is TGTGCCAGCTTGGGGACAGGGGACTATGGCTACACCTTC. The whole variable domain, filled in from reference TRBV2 and TRBJ1-2, reads EPEVTQTPSHQVTQMGQEVILRCVPISNHLYFYWYRQILGQKVEFLVSFYNNEISEKSEIFDDQFSVERPDGSNFTLKIRSTKLEDSAMYFCASLGTGDYGYTFGSGTRLTVV.

Remarks on this clone: One end of the junction is discordant with germline, which a read error may explain. The rearrangement uses TRBV5-1 and TRBJ1-5; 7 bases line up with TRBD1. The germline CDR1 and CDR2 sequences are SGHRS and YFSETQ. CDR3 length: 15 residues. As DNA, the CDR3 is TGCGCCAGCAGATTGGACAGGAATAGCAATCAGCCCCAGCATTTT. Translating it yields CASRLDRNSNQPQHF.

The chain combines TRBV4-2 with TRBJ2-7; 8 bases align to TRBD1. This CDR3 spans 16 amino acids. V was pared by 4 bases and J by 1 base, with 9 bases of the junction left unmatched. CDR1 LGHNA and CDR2 YNFKEQ come from the germline V gene. Here the CDR3 reads CASSPDPGGLSYEQYF. The CDR3 DNA sequence: TGTGCCAGCAGCCCCGACCCAGGGGGCTTATCCTACGAGCAGTACTTC.

In this sample, this clone turned up a few times. The rearrangement links TRBV2 to TRBJ1-1; a possible D gene is TRBD1 (5 bases). The CDR3 consists of 13 residues. V was clipped by 7 bases and J by 0 bases, with 9 bases between them. CDR1 and CDR2 (germline): SNHLY, FYNNEI. CDR3 in amino acids: CASTRDVNTEAFF. As DNA, the CDR3 is TGTGCCAGCACCAGGGATGTGAACACTGAAGCTTTCTTT. Supplemented by reference TRBV2 and TRBJ1-1, the full variable domain reads EPEVTQTPSHQVTQMGQEVILRCVPISNHLYFYWYRQILGQKVEFLVSFYNNEISEKSEIFDDQFSVERPDGSNFTLKIRSTKLEDSAMYFCASTRDVNTEAFFGQGTRLTVV.

This rearrangement joins TRBV4-2 to TRBJ2-7, with TRBD2 matching 8 bases. The CDR3 extends over 15 amino acids. With 4 bases clipped from V and 3 bases from J, the junction kept 8 bases outside the gene matches. Per the germline V gene, CDR1 is LGHNA and CDR2 is YNFKEQ. CDR3 sequence reads: CASSPPGTRYYEQYF. CDR3 sequence (DNA): TGTGCCAGCAGCCCTCCCGGGACTAGATACTACGAGCAGTACTTC.

The genes are TRBV29-1 and TRBJ2-1, with 15 nucleotides matching TRBD2. Losses at the gene ends were 4 bases for V and 2 bases for J; bases not matched to a gene: 3. Germline values: CDR1 SQVTM, CDR2 ANQGSEA. There are 16 residues in the CDR3. The CDR3 DNA reads as TGCAGCGTTGGGACTAGCGGGAGGGGGGCCTACAATGAGCAGTTCTTC. Translating it yields CSVGTSGRGAYNEQFF.

The V call is TRBV7-9, the J call TRBJ1-2, with a weak D call TRBD1 (5 bases). The germline V gene encodes CDR1 SEHNR and CDR2 FQNEAQ (reference sequence). Trimming pared 1 base from V and 3 bases from J, leaving 9 bases between. The CDR3 covers 14 residues. The CDR3 reads CASSLGGWDYGYTF. The CDR3 DNA reads as TGTGCCAGCAGCTTAGGGGGCTGGGACTATGGCTACACCTTC. Supplemented by reference TRBV7-9 and TRBJ1-2, the full variable domain reads DTGVSQNPRHKITKRGQNVTFRCDPISEHNRLYWYRQTLGQGPEFLTYFQNEAQLEKSRLLSDRFSAERPKGSFSTLEIQRTEQGDSAMYLCASSLGGWDYGYTFGSGTRLTVV.

This clone has a handful of counts. The chain carries TRBV6-6 and TRBJ2-7, with D perhaps matching TRBD1 (6 bases). CDR3 size: 15 residues. Germline CDR1 and CDR2: MNHNY and SVGAGI (reference sequence). V lost 2 bases and J lost 6, with 17 bases in between. CDR3 amino acids: CASSYEGHLSSEQYF. CDR3 DNA sequence: TGTGCCAGCAGTTACGAGGGACATCTGTCCAGCGAGCAGTACTTC.

The chain links TRBV5-4 to TRBJ1-5; 11 bases fit TRBD1. From germline, CDR1 is SGHNT and CDR2 YYREEE (reference sequence). J gave up 6 bases and V 3 bases, and 8 bases lay outside the gene matches. The CDR3 length is 16 residues. The CDR3 nucleotides are TGTGCCAGCAGCTCCTTCGGGACAGGGGGAAGTCAGCCCCAGCATTTT. It specifies CASSSFGTGGSQPQHF.

The chain links TRBV5-6 to TRBJ2-7; 8 bases match TRBD2. The germline V gene has CDR1 SGHDT and CDR2 YYEEEE. The V gene end was trimmed by 0 bases and the J gene end by 1 base; junction bases not matched to a gene: 3. CDR3 length: 15 residues. CDR3 nucleotides: TGTGCCAGCAGCTTGGGTCTAGCGGGTTCCTACGAGCAGTACTTC. Its protein product is CASSLGLAGSYEQYF.

CDR3 sequence: CASSPGQGTDTQYF. The DNA of the CDR3 is TGTGCCAGCAGCCCGGGACAGGGTACAGATACGCAGTATTTT. The chain is built from TRBV6-9 and TRBJ2-3; TRBD1 agrees at 9 bases. The CDR3 extends over 14 amino acids. The germline V gene encodes CDR1 MNHGY and CDR2 SVAAGI. Trimming removed 6 bases from V and 3 bases from J; junction bases left unmatched: 4.

In this sample, this clone turned up a few times. V usage is TRBV6-5 and J usage is TRBJ1-1; D remains unclear. This CDR3 is 11 amino acids long. V lost 6 bases, J lost 8 bases, and 10 bases lay in between. Germline CDR1 is MNHEY and CDR2 is SVGAGI. The CDR3 is CASRATAEAFF. In nucleotides, the CDR3 is TGTGCCAGCAGAGCAACAGCCGAAGCTTTCTTT.

The chain couples TRBV7-2 to TRBJ1-2, with TRBD1 matching 10 bases. V lost 4 bases and J lost 4; bases outside the gene matches: 9. Per the germline V gene, CDR1 is SGHTA and CDR2 is FQGNSA. This CDR3 region has 16 residues. The CDR3 here is CASSSSRGQGIYGYTF. CDR3 sequence (DNA): TGTGCCAGCAGCTCCAGCCGGGGACAGGGGATCTATGGCTACACCTTC.

The chain is built from TRBV27 and TRBJ1-2; 9 nucleotides agree with TRBD1. The CDR3 extends over 14 amino acids. The junction had 7 bases not matched to a gene; V was cut back by 6 bases and J by 5 bases. Germline CDR1 reads MNHEY; CDR2 reads SMNVEV (reference sequence). The CDR3 nucleotides are TGTGCCAGCAGGCGAGGGGACAGGGCTTATGGCTACACCTTC. Amino acid sequence: CASRRGDRAYGYTF.

The rearrangement links TRBV6-6 to TRBJ2-7, with D possibly matching TRBD1 (5 bases). The CDR3 is 14 residues long. Trimming stripped 3 bases from V and 3 bases from J, with 12 bases between. CDR1 MNHNY and CDR2 SVGAGI come from the germline V gene (reference sequence). In DNA, the CDR3 is TGTGCCAGCAGTTATGCCCAGGGTAACTACGAGCAGTACTTC. Translating it yields CASSYAQGNYEQYF.

The chain recombines TRBV28 with TRBJ1-3; 11 bases map to TRBD1. V lost 3 bases and J lost 4; bases outside the gene matches: 8. The CDR3 has 17 residues. Germline CDR1 reads MDHEN; CDR2 reads SYDVKM. The CDR3 here is CASSLGTGGRLGNTIYF. The CDR3 DNA is TGTGCCAGCAGTTTGGGGACAGGGGGTAGACTCGGAAACACCATATATTTT. The full variable domain, completed using reference TRBV28 and TRBJ1-3, is DVKVTQSSRYLVKRTGEKVFLECVQDMDHENMFWYRQDPGLGLRLIYFSYDVKMKEKGDIPEGYSVSREKKERFSLILESASTNQTSMYLCASSLGTGGRLGNTIYFGEGSWLTVV.